This TCR beta chain was captured by sequencing in a study of shared clonotypes between healthy human individuals. The study's findings and limits: What naive subsets generally showed was a larger estimated richness than memory subsets showed.

As to this clone: Its specificity is unknown.

There are 14 residues in the CDR3. Trimming shortened V by 2 bases and J by 3 bases, and 8 bases separated the two germline ends. Germline CDR1 and CDR2: SNHLY and FYNNEI. Produced via immunoSEQ multiplex PCR; TCRdb's table is partial and in-frame only. This table has 2 million to 2.5 million clones, under 95% appearing once. The TCR was taken from a man younger than 35 in good health. Some clones in this sample may be carry-over from other donors' samples. The specimen was naive CD4+ T cells from PBMCs. Subset noted: CD45RA+ positively selected. V usage is TRBV2 and J usage is TRBJ1-5; possible D gene TRBD1, 5 bases. The CDR3 protein is CASSEMGVNQPQHF. CDR3 DNA sequence: TGTGCCAGCAGTGAAATGGGGGTCAATCAGCCCCAGCATTTT.